The rows below give T cell receptor beta chains drawn from one sample of a study of immune characterization of retroperitoneal liposarcoma. TCRdb analysed the PCR reads with MiXCR anew, one entry per CDR3 protein. The data show approximately 11,000 distinct CDR3 sequences, with 30% to 45% seen just once and approximately 24% held by the top ten. The source material was tumor tissue. These receptors all stem from a male donor with retroperitoneal liposarcoma. Each CDR3 is given with its conserved first and last residue. Fields, in order: V gene, J gene, D gene, clone size, CDR3 DNA, CDR3 protein. The D gene is left open where the match is weak. Rows give clone size only sometimes, using once, few, many, or a class for an expanded clone.

V gene: TRBV18
J gene: TRBJ2-5
D gene: TRBD1
clone size: NA
CDR3 DNA: TGTGCCAGCTCACCCCGGGACAGGGGCGAGACCCAGTACTTC
CDR3 protein: CASSPRDRGETQYF

V gene: TRBV7-2
J gene: TRBJ2-7
D gene: TRBD2
clone size: many
CDR3 DNA: TGTGCCAGCAGCTTTTATCTAGCGGGAGATGTAGACTCCTACGAGCAGTACTTC
CDR3 protein: CASSFYLAGDVDSYEQYF

V gene: TRBV4-3
J gene: TRBJ2-1
D gene: NA
clone size: NA
CDR3 DNA: TGCGCCAGCAGCCAAGCCCGGGGCGCGAGCTCCTACAATGAGCAGTTCTTC
CDR3 protein: CASSQARGASSYNEQFF

V gene: TRBV6-1
J gene: TRBJ2-5
D gene: TRBD2
clone size: NA
CDR3 DNA: TGTGCCAGCACCCCGGGACTAGCGGGAGGGAGGCAAGAGACCCAGTACTTC
CDR3 protein: CASTPGLAGGRQETQYF

V gene: TRBV6-1
J gene: TRBJ2-3
D gene: NA
clone size: medium-sized
CDR3 DNA: TGTGCCAGCAGTGAAGGCTCGAACAGAAGAATTTTCACAGATACGCAGTATTTT
CDR3 protein: CASSEGSNRRIFTDTQYF

V gene: TRBV7-2
J gene: TRBJ2-2
D gene: NA
clone size: many
CDR3 DNA: TGTGCCAGCAGCTTAGACGGGACATCGGGGGCCACCGGGGAGCTGTTTTTT
CDR3 protein: CASSLDGTSGATGELFF

V gene: TRBV11-2
J gene: TRBJ2-1
D gene: TRBD2
clone size: NA
CDR3 DNA: TGTGCCAGCAGCTTACGGGGACTAGCGGGGGGGCAAGAGACCCAGTTCTTC
CDR3 protein: CASSLRGLAGGQETQFF

V gene: TRBV6-1
J gene: TRBJ2-1
D gene: NA
clone size: few
CDR3 DNA: TGTGCCAGCAGCTTAGCGCCGCCCTCCTACAATGAGCAGTTCTTC
CDR3 protein: CASSLAPPSYNEQFF

V gene: TRBV6-1
J gene: TRBJ2-1
D gene: TRBD1
clone size: many
CDR3 DNA: TGTGCCACCGACCGGACAGGGAAAGAGACCCAGTTCTTC
CDR3 protein: CATDRTGKETQFF

V gene: TRBV6-1
J gene: TRBJ2-7
D gene: TRBD1
clone size: few
CDR3 DNA: TGTGCCAGCAGTGAGCGAATGTTAGGACAGGGTGTCAACAATGAGCAGTACTTC
CDR3 protein: CASSERMLGQGVNNEQYF

V gene: TRBV6-6
J gene: TRBJ2-7
D gene: TRBD1
clone size: few
CDR3 DNA: TGTGCCAGCAGTTACTCGGGGGAGAGGGGGCTCCCCCATGAGCAGTACTTC
CDR3 protein: CASSYSGERGLPHEQYF

V gene: TRBV7-6
J gene: TRBJ2-5
D gene: NA
clone size: few
CDR3 DNA: TGTGCCAGCAGCTTAGATCGGGGGGCAGGGGAGACCCAGTACTTC
CDR3 protein: CASSLDRGAGETQYF

V gene: TRBV6-1
J gene: TRBJ2-7
D gene: TRBD2
clone size: NA
CDR3 DNA: TGTGCCAGCAAAGGACTAGCGGGGGCCTACGAGCAGTACTTC
CDR3 protein: CASKGLAGAYEQYF

V gene: TRBV7-8
J gene: TRBJ2-1
D gene: NA
clone size: NA
CDR3 DNA: TGTGCCAGCACCCTACCCCCACAGGGGGGGGCCTTTACTGAAGAGACCCAGTTCTTC
CDR3 protein: CASTLPPQGGAFTEETQFF

V gene: TRBV7-2
J gene: TRBJ2-1
D gene: TRBD2
clone size: NA
CDR3 DNA: TGTGCCAGCAGAGTAGCGGGCGAGCAGTTCTTC
CDR3 protein: CASRVAGEQFF

V gene: TRBV12-3/TRBV12-4
J gene: TRBJ2-4
D gene: NA
clone size: NA
CDR3 DNA: TGTGCCAGCAGTTTCCTGAATGAGCAGTACTTC
CDR3 protein: CASSFLNEQYF

V gene: TRBV20-1
J gene: TRBJ1-1
D gene: NA
clone size: NA
CDR3 DNA: TGCAGTGCGCCCGCGCATTCCGGGGGTTGGGGCACTGAAGCTTTCTTT
CDR3 protein: CSAPAHSGGWGTEAFF

V gene: TRBV7-6
J gene: TRBJ1-5
D gene: NA
clone size: NA
CDR3 DNA: TGTGCCAGCAGCTTACGGGGGGATCAGCCCCAGCATTTT
CDR3 protein: CASSLRGDQPQHF

V gene: TRBV7-6
J gene: TRBJ1-1
D gene: NA
clone size: few
CDR3 DNA: TGTGCCAGCAGCTTATCAAGTCGAACTGAAGCTTTCTTT
CDR3 protein: CASSLSSRTEAFF

V gene: TRBV12-3/TRBV12-4
J gene: TRBJ2-3
D gene: TRBD2
clone size: few
CDR3 DNA: TGTGCCAGCAGCCCACTAGCGGGGGGGCGGCCAGATACGCAGTATTTT
CDR3 protein: CASSPLAGGRPDTQYF

V gene: TRBV6-5
J gene: TRBJ1-5
D gene: TRBD1
clone size: NA
CDR3 DNA: TGTGCCAGCAGTTACCTAGACAGGGAAGGGAATCAGCCCCAGCATTTT
CDR3 protein: CASSYLDREGNQPQHF

V gene: TRBV27
J gene: TRBJ2-3
D gene: NA
clone size: many
CDR3 DNA: TGTGCCAGCAGTTTCGGGGGATGGGGCGGAGATACGCAGTATTTT
CDR3 protein: CASSFGGWGGDTQYF

V gene: TRBV3-1
J gene: TRBJ1-2
D gene: NA
clone size: NA
CDR3 DNA: TGTGCCAGCAGCCAAGATAGGACAGCCTATGGCTACACCTTC
CDR3 protein: CASSQDRTAYGYTF

V gene: TRBV12-3/TRBV12-4
J gene: TRBJ2-7
D gene: NA
clone size: few
CDR3 DNA: TGTGCCAGCAGTCCCTCTAGGGTTCGTGAGCAGTACTTC
CDR3 protein: CASSPSRVREQYF

V gene: TRBV12-3/TRBV12-4
J gene: TRBJ2-1
D gene: NA
clone size: NA
CDR3 DNA: TGTGCCAGCAGTGTACGGGAAGGCTCCTACGAGCAGTTCTTC
CDR3 protein: CASSVREGSYEQFF

V gene: TRBV7-9
J gene: TRBJ2-7
D gene: NA
clone size: many
CDR3 DNA: TGTGCCAGCAGCCCGGGTGCGAGGAGCTCCTACAATGAGCAGTACTTC
CDR3 protein: CASSPGARSSYNEQYF

V gene: TRBV6-6
J gene: TRBJ2-7
D gene: NA
clone size: NA
CDR3 DNA: TGTGCCAGCATCGCACCCCTCCGGGGCAGCGAGCAGTACTTC
CDR3 protein: CASIAPLRGSEQYF

V gene: TRBV4-3
J gene: TRBJ2-3
D gene: NA
clone size: NA
CDR3 DNA: TGCGCCAGCAGCCAAGATCGGGCTGACACAGATACGCAGTATTTT
CDR3 protein: CASSQDRADTDTQYF

V gene: TRBV6-4
J gene: TRBJ1-2
D gene: TRBD1
clone size: medium-sized
CDR3 DNA: TGTGCCAGCAGCCCAGGGACAGGGGGAGGTGGCTACACCTTC
CDR3 protein: CASSPGTGGGGYTF

V gene: TRBV7-3
J gene: TRBJ2-1
D gene: NA
clone size: NA
CDR3 DNA: TGTGCCAGCAGCTTACAGCCCGCGGCCGGGGAGACCCAGTTCTTC
CDR3 protein: CASSLQPAAGETQFF

V gene: TRBV7-6
J gene: TRBJ2-5
D gene: NA
clone size: many
CDR3 DNA: TGTGCCAGCAGGCCAGACAGAGAAGAGACCCAGTACTTC
CDR3 protein: CASRPDREETQYF

V gene: TRBV7-2
J gene: TRBJ2-2
D gene: NA
clone size: many
CDR3 DNA: TGTGCCAGCAGACGCCTAACCGGGGAGCTGTTTTTT
CDR3 protein: CASRRLTGELFF

V gene: TRBV6-1
J gene: TRBJ2-5
D gene: NA
clone size: once
CDR3 DNA: TGTGCCAGCAGTCCCGGGCGTCAAGAGACCCAGTACTTC
CDR3 protein: CASSPGRQETQYF

V gene: TRBV6-1
J gene: TRBJ2-1
D gene: NA
clone size: many
CDR3 DNA: TGTGCCAGCAGAACGGGGGCCTACAATGAGCAGTTCTTC
CDR3 protein: CASRTGAYNEQFF

V gene: TRBV6-6
J gene: TRBJ1-6
D gene: TRBD1
clone size: many
CDR3 DNA: TGTGCCAGCAGTTACCGGACAGGGGGCGGTTCACCCCTCCACTTT
CDR3 protein: CASSYRTGGGSPLHF

V gene: TRBV6-6
J gene: TRBJ2-2
D gene: TRBD2
clone size: few
CDR3 DNA: TGTGCCAGCAGTTACGGTGATAGCGGGAGGACCGGGGAGCTGTTTTTT
CDR3 protein: CASSYGDSGRTGELFF

V gene: TRBV27
J gene: TRBJ2-1
D gene: TRBD2
clone size: NA
CDR3 DNA: TGTGCCAGCAGATTAGAGGGAGGGCGTTACAATGAGCAGTTCTTC
CDR3 protein: CASRLEGGRYNEQFF

V gene: TRBV11-2
J gene: TRBJ2-1
D gene: NA
clone size: NA
CDR3 DNA: TGTGCCAGCAGCTTAGGGCAGGTTTCCTACAATGAGCAGTTCTTC
CDR3 protein: CASSLGQVSYNEQFF

V gene: TRBV6-1
J gene: TRBJ2-7
D gene: NA
clone size: many
CDR3 DNA: TGTGCCAGCAGTCCCTCGTCAACCTACAATGAGCAGTACTTC
CDR3 protein: CASSPSSTYNEQYF

V gene: TRBV6-8
J gene: TRBJ2-1
D gene: TRBD1
clone size: NA
CDR3 DNA: TGTGCCAGCAGTTACTCCGTTTCGGGACAGGGGTCAGAGCAGTTCTTC
CDR3 protein: CASSYSVSGQGSEQFF

V gene: TRBV7-8
J gene: TRBJ2-1
D gene: TRBD2
clone size: few
CDR3 DNA: TGTGCCAGCAGCGCAGGGACTAGCTCCTACAATGAGCAGTTCTTC
CDR3 protein: CASSAGTSSYNEQFF

V gene: TRBV30
J gene: TRBJ2-1
D gene: NA
clone size: NA
CDR3 DNA: TGTGCCTGGAGTTTCCGCGGTGGCGAGCAGTTCTTC
CDR3 protein: CAWSFRGGEQFF

V gene: TRBV6-1
J gene: TRBJ1-2
D gene: TRBD1
clone size: few
CDR3 DNA: TGTGCCAGCACCTTGACCGCAGGGGGGGCCTATGGCTACACCTTC
CDR3 protein: CASTLTAGGAYGYTF

V gene: TRBV7-2
J gene: TRBJ2-1
D gene: NA
clone size: NA
CDR3 DNA: TGTGCCAGCAGCTTATGGAGTGTGGGCTCTGAGCAGTTCTTC
CDR3 protein: CASSLWSVGSEQFF

V gene: TRBV6-1
J gene: TRBJ2-5
D gene: TRBD1
clone size: medium-sized
CDR3 DNA: TGTGCCAGCAGTGAGTCAGGGGGCATAGAGACCCAGTACTTC
CDR3 protein: CASSESGGIETQYF

V gene: TRBV12-3/TRBV12-4
J gene: TRBJ2-1
D gene: NA
clone size: many
CDR3 DNA: TGTGCCAGCAGTATGGACGGCTCCTACGAGCAGTTCTTC
CDR3 protein: CASSMDGSYEQFF

V gene: TRBV6-1
J gene: TRBJ2-3
D gene: TRBD1
clone size: few
CDR3 DNA: TGTGCCAGCAAGAGACAGGGGGCTACCTTTACCACAGATACGCAGTATTTT
CDR3 protein: CASKRQGATFTTDTQYF